This T cell receptor beta chain was sequenced during a study of shared clonotypes between healthy human individuals. The wider study: Donors were two women and a few men aged 18 to 49. Three CD4 naive, three CD4 memory, two CD8 naive and one CD8 memory plate were used per donor.

CDR1 and CDR2 from the germline V gene are MNHNS and SASEGT. V was cut by 3 bases and J by 0 bases, with 10 bases left in between. The CDR3 contains 15 residues. Recent acute infections and vaccinations were absent in the healthy HIV-negative adult donors. Sorted-subset replicate PCR reactions contained roughly 200 ng DNA, corresponding to roughly 29,000 T cell genomes. This table comes from immunoSEQ multiplex PCR, and its TCRdb copy is limited to in-frame clones, with some not included. The repertoire holds around 1.4 million clones, with approximately 98.5% as singletons. This receptor was identified in a man younger than 40 in good health. The V call is TRBV6-1, the J call TRBJ2-3; weak D call: TRBD1 (6 bases). Sequencing was done on a sample of naive CD4+ T cells sorted from blood. Stated subset: CD45RA+ positively selected. The CDR3 is CASSDRGSSTDTQYF. Written as DNA, the CDR3 is TGTGCCAGCAGTGACAGGGGATCTAGCACAGATACGCAGTATTTT.